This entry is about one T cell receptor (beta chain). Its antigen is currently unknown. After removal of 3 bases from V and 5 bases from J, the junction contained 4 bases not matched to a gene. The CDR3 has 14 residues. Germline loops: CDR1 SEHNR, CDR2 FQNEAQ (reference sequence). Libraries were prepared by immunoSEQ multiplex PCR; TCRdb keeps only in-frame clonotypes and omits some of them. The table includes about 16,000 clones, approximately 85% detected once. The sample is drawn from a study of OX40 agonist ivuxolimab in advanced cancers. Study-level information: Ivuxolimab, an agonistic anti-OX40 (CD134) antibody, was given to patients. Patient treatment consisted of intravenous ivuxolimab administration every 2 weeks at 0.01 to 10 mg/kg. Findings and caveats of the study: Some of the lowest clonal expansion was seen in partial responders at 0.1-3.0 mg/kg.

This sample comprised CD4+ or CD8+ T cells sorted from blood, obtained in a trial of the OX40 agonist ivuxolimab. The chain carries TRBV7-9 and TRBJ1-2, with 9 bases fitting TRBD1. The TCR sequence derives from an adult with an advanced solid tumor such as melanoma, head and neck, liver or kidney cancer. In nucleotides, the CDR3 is TGTGCCAGCAGCTTCGGGGACAGGGTTTATGGCTACACCTTC. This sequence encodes CASSFGDRVYGYTF.